Following are 13 T cell receptor beta chains from one sample sequenced in a study of T-cell memory formation after mild COVID-19. From the 5' RACE reads, TCRdb called clonotypes with MiXCR, one entry per CDR3 protein. The profile shows some 340,000 distinct CDR3 sequences, 10% to 15% of them singletons. Source material: PBMCs or a T cell subset sorted from them (not recorded which). These receptors were obtained from a man in his late teens or twenties who had mild COVID-19 (a few samples of this study predate the infection). Cell type and time point are not known.

The gene calls are TRBV20-1 and TRBJ2-3, with TRBD2 matching 7 bases. V shed 0 bases, J shed 2 bases, and the junction held 5 bases outside the gene matches. Germline values: CDR1 DFQATT, CDR2 SNEGSKA (reference sequence). The CDR3 length is 15 residues. CDR3 amino acids: CSARDGTMNTDTQYF. In nucleotides, the CDR3 is TGCAGTGCTAGAGATGGGACTATGAACACAGATACGCAGTATTTT.

This clonotype was seen only a few times. The rearrangement joins TRBV23-1 to TRBJ2-7, with a weak D call TRBD1 (5 bases). TRBV23-1 is marked as an open reading frame, function uncertain. V dropped 0 bases and J dropped 3 bases, with 18 bases sitting between them. The CDR3 is made up of 17 amino acids. The CDR3 here is CASSQSIPGKGFYEQYV. CDR3 sequence (DNA): TGCGCCAGCAGTCAATCGATTCCAGGGAAAGGGTTCTACGAGCAGTACGTC.

This clonotype was observed a handful of times. V usage is TRBV20-1 and J usage is TRBJ2-3, with a possible D match to TRBD1 (6 bases). CDR1 and CDR2 from the germline V gene are DFQATT and SNEGSKA (reference sequence). The CDR3 extends over 13 amino acids. Here the CDR3 DNA reads TGCAGCACTGGGACATCCAGCACAGATACGCAGTATTTT. Translated: CSTGTSSTDTQYF.

This clonotype occurred a few times. V is TRBV2 and J is TRBJ2-5; no definite D call. The CDR3 contains 13 residues. The V end was cut by 7 bases, the J end by 2 bases, with 11 bases between. Germline V gives CDR1 SNHLY, CDR2 FYNNEI. Here the CDR3 DNA reads TGTGCCAGCACTAAGGGTCAACAAGAGACCCAGTACTTC. It yields the protein CASTKGQQETQYF.

In its sample, this clonotype was seen many times. The gene calls are TRBV5-1 and TRBJ2-7; 8 nucleotides match TRBD1. This CDR3 is built from 14 residues. V dropped 0 bases and J dropped 3; count of bases not matched to a gene: 2. The germline CDR1 and CDR2 sequences are SGHRS and YFSETQ. CDR3 residues: CASSLGGQVYEQYF. The CDR3 region has the DNA TGCGCCAGCAGCTTGGGGGGACAGGTCTACGAGCAGTACTTC. The variable domain in full, with the rest retrieved from reference TRBV5-1 and TRBJ2-7, is KAGVTQTPRYLIKTRGQQVTLSCSPISGHRSVSWYQQTPGQGLQFLFEYFSETQRNKGNFPGRFSGRQFSNSRSEMNVSTLELGDSALYLCASSLGGQVYEQYFGPGTRLTVT.

This clonotype was counted only a few times. The V call is TRBV27, the J call TRBJ2-2; 10 nucleotides match TRBD1. The CDR3 is 16 amino acids. The J segment lost 4 bases and the V segment lost 2 bases, leaving 4 bases of the junction unmatched. CDR1 is MNHEY, CDR2 SMNVEV, per germline (reference sequence). The CDR3: CASSLPGQGSTGELFF. Here the CDR3 DNA reads TGTGCCAGCAGTTTACCGGGACAGGGGTCCACCGGGGAGCTGTTTTTT.

The gene calls are TRBV15 and TRBJ1-6; D uncertain. CDR3 length: 12 residues. From germline, CDR1 is LNHNV and CDR2 YYDKDF (reference sequence). Trimming left V 0 bases short and J 11 bases short, with 5 bases between. In DNA form, the CDR3 reads TGTGCCACCAGCAGAGATATGGCACCCCTCCACTTT. It yields the protein CATSRDMAPLHF.

In its sample, this clonotype ranks as large. The chain couples TRBV14 to TRBJ2-7; the D gene is possibly TRBD1 (6 bases). The V and J ends lost 6 bases and 6 bases respectively, with 15 bases between them. This CDR3 spans 13 amino acids. The germline V gene encodes CDR1 SGHDN and CDR2 FVKESK. The CDR3 sequence: CASSTDVQGEQYV. CDR3 in DNA: TGTGCCAGCAGTACGGACGTACAGGGCGAGCAGTACGTC.

The chain is built from TRBV12-3 or TRBV12-4 and TRBJ1-1, with D tentatively TRBD1 (6 bases). Trimming cost V 6 bases and J 2 bases, with 13 bases left between them. The CDR3 is made up of 14 amino acids. CDR3 bases: TGTGCCAGCAGCCGTCGGGACATTAACACTGAAGCTTTCTTT. It codes for CASSRRDINTEAFF.

This clonotype was recorded at least ten times. CDR3 nucleotides: TGTGCCAGCAGGCCGGACGGAGCTAATTCACCCCTCCACTTT. Translated: CASRPDGANSPLHF. The rearrangement uses TRBV6-5 and TRBJ1-6; D remains unclear. Looked up from germline, CDR1 is MNHEY and CDR2 is SVGAGI. The CDR3 totals 14 residues. Between the trimmed V and J ends, which lost 6 bases and 6 bases, there was a span of 12 bases.

The J gene is TRBJ1-1, the V gene TRBV9; D remains ambiguous. In germline, CDR1 is SGDLS, CDR2 YYNGEE. CDR3 length equals 14 residues. The ends were cut back, 0 bases at V and 1 base at J, with 7 bases in the middle. The CDR3 loop reads CASSVVGQNTEAFF. The CDR3 DNA reads TGTGCCAGCAGCGTAGTGGGCCAGAACACTGAAGCTTTCTTT.

This clonotype appeared many times. J is TRBJ2-3 and V is TRBV27, with 9 bases identical to TRBD1. The CDR3 has 14 amino acids. Germline assignment: CDR1 MNHEY and CDR2 SMNVEV (reference sequence). Trimming removed 10 bases from V and 4 bases from J; junction bases left unmatched: 9. The CDR3 region has the DNA TGTGCCACCACGCCGGGACAGGGATCAGATACGCAGTATTTT. Protein: CATTPGQGSDTQYF.

The V call is TRBV6-5, the J call TRBJ1-3; maybe TRBD1 (6 bases). The V end was cut by 0 bases, the J end by 4 bases, with 10 bases between. CDR1 and CDR2 from the germline V gene are MNHEY and SVGAGI. CDR3 length equals 15 residues. The CDR3 DNA follows: TGTGCCAGCAGTTACTCCGACAGGTCCGGAAACACCATATATTTT. This translates into CASSYSDRSGNTIYF.